This T cell receptor beta chain is drawn from a study of blood T cell repertoires in COVID-19. Study background: From the United States, Italy and Spain came samples of acute and convalescent COVID-19. From T cells, B-cell-depleted T cells, or PBMCs came the material, which was cDNA or gDNA.

Original handling: Counts of nucleated cells, estimated from reference gene primer amplification, were obtained. The table came from immunoSEQ multiplex PCR; TCRdb's copy has only in-frame clones and leaves some out. Clonal size and the V and J genes are those of that table, whereas D and trimming came from the DNA. The sample comprises 100,000 or so clones, 85% of which are singletons, and more than 1.5% rests with the top ten. Germline CDR1 MDHEN, CDR2 SYDVKM. The CDR3 contains 12 residues. The ends were cut back, 8 bases at V and 3 bases at J, with 10 bases in the middle. This sequence was found in a woman between 65 and 79 years old with active or convalescent COVID-19. The sequenced material came from peripheral blood. The V gene is TRBV28, the J gene TRBJ1-1; D gene unclear. The CDR3 region has the DNA TGTGCCAGCCTCCAGTACGACACTGAAGCTTTCTTT. It yields the protein CASLQYDTEAFF.